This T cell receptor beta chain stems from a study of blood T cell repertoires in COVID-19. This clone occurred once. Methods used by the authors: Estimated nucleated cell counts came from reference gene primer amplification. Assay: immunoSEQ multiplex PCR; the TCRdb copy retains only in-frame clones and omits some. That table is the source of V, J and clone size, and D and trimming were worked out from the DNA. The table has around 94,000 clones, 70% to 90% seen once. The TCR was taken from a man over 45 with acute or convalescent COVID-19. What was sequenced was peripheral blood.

The DNA for the CDR3 is TGTGCCAGCAGCTTAGAGGCAGGGGGCGGGTATGGCTACACCTTC. Protein sequence: CASSLEAGGGYGYTF. The chain joins TRBV7-2 to TRBJ1-2, with TRBD1 matching 8 bases. Germline lookup yields CDR1 SGHTA and CDR2 FQGNSA. Trimming cost V 1 base and J 5 bases; bases outside gene matches: 6. This CDR3 has 15 amino acids.